Sequencing of this TCR beta chain was carried out in a study of blood T cells in healthy people across ages. Using a J-beta primer mix together with a sample-barcoded 5' primer, a second PCR was run for roughly 6 to 12 cycles. TCRdb called the 5' RACE reads again in MiXCR, with one record for every CDR3 protein. Of roughly 1.9 million distinct CDR3 sequences listed, around 40% were seen once; the top ten hold under 25%. The germline V gene has CDR1 DFQATT and CDR2 SNEGSKA (reference sequence). This CDR3 is built from 13 residues. The V and J ends lost 1 base and 10 bases respectively, with 14 bases between them.

This sequence originates from a human donor in good health. Sequences were obtained from blood. The J gene is TRBJ2-1, the V gene TRBV20-1, with a tentative D call TRBD2 (5 bases). DNA for the CDR3: TGCAGTGCTAGAGTAGTGGCGGGTGACGAGCAGTTCTTC. It encodes CSARVVAGDEQFF.